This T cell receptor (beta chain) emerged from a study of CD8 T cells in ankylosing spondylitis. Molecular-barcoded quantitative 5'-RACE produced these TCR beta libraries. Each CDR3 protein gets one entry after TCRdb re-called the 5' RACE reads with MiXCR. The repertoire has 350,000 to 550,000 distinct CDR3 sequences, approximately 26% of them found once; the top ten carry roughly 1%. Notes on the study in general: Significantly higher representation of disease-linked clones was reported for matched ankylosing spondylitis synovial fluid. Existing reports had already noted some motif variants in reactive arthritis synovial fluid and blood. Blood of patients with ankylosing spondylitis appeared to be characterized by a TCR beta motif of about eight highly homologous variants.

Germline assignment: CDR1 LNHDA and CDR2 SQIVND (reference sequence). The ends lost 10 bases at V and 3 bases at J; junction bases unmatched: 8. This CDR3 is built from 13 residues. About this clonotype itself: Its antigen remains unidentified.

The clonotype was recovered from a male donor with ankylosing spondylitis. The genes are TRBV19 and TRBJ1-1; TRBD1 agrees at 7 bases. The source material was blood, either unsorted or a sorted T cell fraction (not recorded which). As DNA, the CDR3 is TGTGCCACCAGACCCGACAGGGACACTGAAGCTTTCTTT. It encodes CATRPDRDTEAFF. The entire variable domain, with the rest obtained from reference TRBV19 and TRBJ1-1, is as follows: DGGITQSPKYLFRKEGQNVTLSCEQNLNHDAMYWYRQDPGQGLRLIYYSQIVNDFQKGDIAEGYSVSREKKESFPLTVTSAQKNPTAFYLCATRPDRDTEAFFGQGTRLTVV.